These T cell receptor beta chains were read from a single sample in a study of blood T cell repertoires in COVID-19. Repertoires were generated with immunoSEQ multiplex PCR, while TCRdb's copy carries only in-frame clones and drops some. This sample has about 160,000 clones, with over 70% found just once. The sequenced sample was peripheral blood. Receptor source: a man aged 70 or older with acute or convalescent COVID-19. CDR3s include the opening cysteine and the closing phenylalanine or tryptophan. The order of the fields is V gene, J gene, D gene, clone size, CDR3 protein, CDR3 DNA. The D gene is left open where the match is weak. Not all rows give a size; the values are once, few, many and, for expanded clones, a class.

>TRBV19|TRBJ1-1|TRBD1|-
CASSRSPGGKDTEAFF
TGTGCCAGTAGCCGCTCCCCAGGGGGCAAGGACACTGAAGCTTTCTTT
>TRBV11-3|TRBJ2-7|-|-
CASSFRSGTYSYEQYF
TGTGCCAGCAGCTTCCGATCCGGGACTTACTCCTACGAGCAGTACTTC
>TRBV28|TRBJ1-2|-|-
CASSSVRGGYTF
TGTGCCAGCAGTTCCGTAAGGGGTGGCTACACCTTC
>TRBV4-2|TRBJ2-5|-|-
CASSQVGTGALQETQYF
TGTGCCAGCAGCCAAGTTGGGACGGGAGCACTCCAAGAGACCCAGTACTTC
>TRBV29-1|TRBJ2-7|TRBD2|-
CSVGDPRGSTYEQYF
TGCAGCGTTGGTGACCCGCGGGGGTCGACCTACGAGCAGTACTTC
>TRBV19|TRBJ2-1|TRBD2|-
CASSWTSSYNEQFF
TGTGCCAGTAGTTGGACTAGCAGTTACAATGAGCAGTTCTTC
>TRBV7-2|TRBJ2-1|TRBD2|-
CASSPTSGGSEQFF
TGTGCCAGCAGCCCGACTAGCGGGGGGAGTGAGCAGTTCTTC
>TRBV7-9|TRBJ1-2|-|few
CASSPKRGYGYTF
TGTGCCAGCAGCCCCAAAAGGGGATATGGCTACACCTTC
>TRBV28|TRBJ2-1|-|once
CASAVATSSYNEQFF
TGTGCCAGCGCCGTAGCGACGAGCTCCTACAATGAGCAGTTCTTC
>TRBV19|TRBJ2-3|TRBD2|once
CASSIWTSGGPDTQYF
TGTGCCAGTAGTATTTGGACTAGCGGGGGACCAGATACGCAGTATTTT
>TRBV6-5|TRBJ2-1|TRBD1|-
CASRLRQGTHEQFF
TGTGCCAGCAGATTGCGACAGGGTACCCATGAGCAGTTCTTC
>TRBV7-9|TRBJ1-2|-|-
CASSSGMYGYTF
TGTGCCAGCAGCTCCGGGATGTACGGCTACACCTTC
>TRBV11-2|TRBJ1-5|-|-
CASSKYSNQPQHF
TGTGCCAGCAGCAAATATAGCAATCAGCCCCAGCATTTT
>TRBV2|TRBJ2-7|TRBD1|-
CASMWVEAGGEQYF
TGTGCCAGCATGTGGGTTGAAGCAGGGGGCGAGCAGTACTTC
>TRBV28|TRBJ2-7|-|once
CASSLQGFSYEQYF
TGTGCCAGCAGTCTCCAGGGATTCTCATACGAGCAGTACTTC
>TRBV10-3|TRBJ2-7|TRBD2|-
CAISPLAGRYEQYF
TGTGCCATCAGCCCCCTAGCGGGAAGGTACGAGCAGTACTTC
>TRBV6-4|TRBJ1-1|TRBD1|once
CASSDGRTGNVVAFF
TGTGCCAGCAGTGACGGAAGGACAGGGAACGTGGTCGCTTTCTTT
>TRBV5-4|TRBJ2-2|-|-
CASSPGTYNTGELFF
TGTGCCAGCAGCCCCGGGACTTATAACACCGGGGAGCTGTTTTTT
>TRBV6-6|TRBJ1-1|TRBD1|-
CASSTAGTGETEAFF
TGTGCCAGCAGTACAGCCGGGACAGGGGAAACTGAAGCTTTCTTT
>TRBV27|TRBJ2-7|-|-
CASSFSTGNAYEQYF
TGTGCCAGCAGTTTCTCGACAGGAAATGCCTACGAGCAGTACTTC
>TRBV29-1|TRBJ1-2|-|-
CSVVDGQGSHYGYTF
TGCAGCGTTGTTGATGGTCAGGGGTCTCACTATGGCTACACCTTC
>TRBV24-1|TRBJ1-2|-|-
CATSEPTSNYGYTF
TGTGCCACCAGTGAGCCGACATCTAACTATGGCTACACCTTC
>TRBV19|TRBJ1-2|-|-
CASSIRQLWGPNGYTF
TGTGCCAGTAGTATCAGACAACTCTGGGGGCCAAATGGCTACACCTTC
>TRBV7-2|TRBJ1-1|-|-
CASRGGAEAFF
TGTGCCAGCCGAGGTGGAGCTGAAGCTTTCTTT